This T cell receptor (beta chain) was observed in a study of blood T cell repertoires in COVID-19 (dated by TCRdb to the early 2020s). Regarding the research as a whole: Samples covering the acute and convalescent phases of COVID-19 were provided by collaborators in the United States, Italy and Spain. The material from the prospective study consisted of cDNA or gDNA derived from T cells, B-cell-depleted T cells, or PBMCs. The dataset comprised deeply sampled blood TCRbeta repertoires from subjects exposed to, actively infected with, or recovered from COVID-19. The repertoires were released in a freely available public database meant as a resource for research on the immune response to SARS-CoV-2. Samples were obtained from the ongoing ImmuneRACE study (first 160 participants) and from 950 to 1,500 subjects provided by 6 global collaborators. The sample metadata nearly always contained a de-identified subject ID, COVID-19 status, age in years and sex. Where HLA class I and class II types were available, the types were taken from metadata supplied by the sample provider, not from assay-based typing. Overall study outcomes, separate from this receptor: The quantity of clinical and demographic metadata differed by source and by participant and was supplied without curation.

On this clone itself: What antigen it recognizes has not been identified. No much larger clone exists at a distance of one base, and base qualities are not known.

TCRbeta CDR3 regions were amplified from genomic DNA by means of the immunoSEQ Assay, a bias-controlled multiplex PCR. The study's processing was this. Within the assay, amplification of reference gene primers was used to estimate how many nucleated cells each sample contained. To quantify the absolute abundance of each unique TCRbeta CDR3 rearrangement, sequence reads were collapsed and filtered. Productive Simpson clonality was computed per sample as the square root of Simpson's diversity index over productive rearrangements. Entries here come from immuneACCESS through TCRdb and include only in-frame sequences with V and J called. Some clones fail to appear in such tables; in the studies checked, an unresolved V gene covers under half of the shortfall, and the cause of the remainder is unknown. For V, J and clone size, that table is used; D and trimming come from the DNA. The sample yields about 230,000 clones; about nine tenths were counted once. The ten largest make up approximately 10% of the sample.

One collaborating source in Seattle enrolled patients while the patients were actively infected and followed the patients over time throughout the course of disease. Collaborating institutions collected whole blood in K2EDTA tubes following their own protocols. Collaborator samples were shipped for TCRbeta analysis as frozen whole blood, isolated PBMCs, or DNA extracted from either sample type. CDR1 and CDR2, per the germline V gene (reference sequence), are LNHDA and SQIVND. V loses 5 bases of germline sequence and J loses 5 bases, and the interval between the two ends is 18 bases. The CDR3 covers 15 residues, taking in both the cysteine and the phenylalanine. The read is trimmed to its CDR3 DNA, 45 bases read in frame from base 1.

The V gene is TRBV19 and the J gene is TRBJ1-1; TRBD1 could be the D gene, as 5 bases match. The sample consisted of peripheral blood. The origin of this receptor is a man in his fifties with COVID-19, enrolled during active disease. The CDR3 corresponds to CASSPTHGAGTEAFF. The sequenced DNA: TGTGCCAGTAGTCCCACCCACGGGGCGGGAACTGAAGCTTTCTTT.